The entry that follows covers one TCR beta chain sequence. What it recognizes is unknown. The data originate from a study of cytomegalovirus exposure and HLA in healthy donors. Notes on the study in general: Indistinguishable V segments such as TRBV6-2 and TRBV6-3 were excluded.

13 Jbeta primers and 60 Vbeta primers were used for the PCR. Clones were read by immunoSEQ multiplex PCR, and TCRdb kept only the in-frame ones, dropping some. The sample consists of about 78,000 clones, around three quarters of them appearing once. Trimming stripped 2 bases from V and 0 bases from J, with 11 bases between. The CDR3 loop spans 16 amino acids. Germline CDR1 and CDR2: SGHNT and YYREEE (reference sequence). This chain links TRBV5-4 with TRBJ1-4; D is undetermined. This receptor was taken from a male donor in good health and CMV-seronegative. The material sequenced was PBMCs. As DNA, the CDR3 is TGTGCCAGCAGCTTAGGAGCAGACGCAACTAATGAAAAACTGTTTTTT. This sequence encodes CASSLGADATNEKLFF. Based on the CDR3 plus reference TRBV5-4 and TRBJ1-4, the full variable domain is ETGVTQSPTHLIKTRGQQVTLRCSSQSGHNTVSWYQQALGQGPQFIFQYYREEENGRGNFPPRFSGLQFPNYSSELNVNALELDDSALYLCASSLGADATNEKLFFGSGTQLSVL.